The next 26 T cell receptor beta chains were all read from a single sample in a study of brain T cells in children with intractable seizures. Generated by immunoSEQ multiplex PCR, the TCRdb table keeps only in-frame clones and is missing some. Among 300,000 to 400,000 clones, roughly 92% were seen once, and the ten largest hold 5.5% to 6%. The time point here: blood from clinic visit 5 months post-surgery; TSC patient then seizure free. The starting material was peripheral blood, obtained 4 to 5 months after surgery. The receptor source for this set is a boy under two years old with tuberous sclerosis and intractable seizures.

The genes are TRBV14 and TRBJ2-2; 8 bases map to TRBD1. CDR1 and CDR2 (germline): SGHDN, FVKESK. V gave up 0 bases and J gave up 4 bases; unmatched junction bases: 1. CDR3 size: 15 residues. CDR3 amino acids: CASSQDRGLTGELFF. The CDR3 coding sequence is TGTGCCAGCAGCCAAGACAGGGGGCTCACCGGGGAGCTGTTTTTT.

V and J are TRBV24-1 and TRBJ2-6; D not resolved. V shed 5 bases and J shed 4 bases, with 8 bases lying between them. The CDR3 is 14 residues long. CDR1 is KGHDR, CDR2 SFDVKD, per germline. The CDR3 sequence: CATSGGWGANVLTF. CDR3 nucleotide sequence: TGTGCCACCAGTGGGGGTTGGGGGGCCAACGTCCTGACTTTC.

The V and J genes are TRBV4-1 and TRBJ1-5; the D is unclear. The CDR3 is made up of 15 amino acids. Germline loops: CDR1 MGHRA, CDR2 YSYEKL. Trimming removed 0 bases from V and 9 bases from J, with 15 bases in between. CDR3 protein: CASSQDRRSTGPQHF. In DNA, the CDR3 is TGCGCCAGCAGCCAAGATCGGCGCTCCACCGGGCCCCAGCATTTT.

V gene TRBV6-1 combines with J gene TRBJ2-7, with D perhaps being TRBD1 or TRBD2 (5 bases each). The germline gives CDR1 MNHNS, CDR2 SASEGT. The length of the CDR3 is 13 residues. V gave up 3 bases and J gave up 6 bases, with 12 bases separating them. The CDR3 loop is CASSEDERGEQYF. In DNA form, the CDR3 reads TGTGCCAGCAGTGAGGATGAGAGGGGCGAGCAGTACTTC.

This sequence joins TRBV7-9 and TRBJ1-1; possibly TRBD1 for D (5 bases). The CDR3 extends over 14 amino acids. Germline loops: CDR1 SEHNR, CDR2 FQNEAQ (reference sequence). V dropped 0 bases and J dropped 1 base, with 6 bases sitting between them. CDR3 sequence reads: CASSLAGANTEAFF. CDR3 in DNA: TGTGCCAGCAGCTTAGCAGGGGCGAACACTGAAGCTTTCTTT.

The chain recombines TRBV7-9 with TRBJ2-5, with D possibly matching TRBD1 (6 bases). CDR3 size: 15 residues. Germline lookup yields CDR1 SEHNR and CDR2 FQNEAQ (reference sequence). With 8 bases removed from V and 2 bases from J, the gap between germline ends came to 18 bases. CDR3 region: CASQGGLAAQETQYF. The CDR3, as DNA: TGTGCCAGCCAAGGGGGTCTAGCCGCTCAAGAGACCCAGTACTTC.

This chain joins TRBV19 and TRBJ1-2, with D possibly matching TRBD1 (6 bases). V lost 5 bases and J lost 8, with 24 bases in between. Germline CDR1 and CDR2: LNHDA and SQIVND (reference sequence). The CDR3 consists of 16 residues. CDR3 loop: CASSATFEAGEQGYTF. The CDR3 bases are TGTGCCAGTAGTGCAACCTTCGAGGCAGGGGAGCAAGGCTACACCTTC.

The rearrangement joins TRBV5-1 to TRBJ2-6; D is undetermined. The CDR3 covers 15 residues. Germline CDR1 reads SGHRS; CDR2 reads YFSETQ. V lost 4 bases and J lost 0, with 8 bases in between. The CDR3 here is CASSTKNSGANVLTF. The CDR3, as DNA: TGCGCCAGCAGCACAAAAAACTCTGGGGCCAACGTCCTGACTTTC.

The CDR3: CASSLPSPYNEQFF. In nucleotides, the CDR3 is TGTGCCAGCAGTCTTCCGAGCCCCTACAATGAGCAGTTCTTC. The chain carries TRBV6-9 and TRBJ2-1; D not certain. The CDR3 totals 14 residues. The germline V gene encodes CDR1 MNHGY and CDR2 SVAAGI. Trimming left V 5 bases short and J 2 bases short, with 10 bases between.

V usage is TRBV15 and J usage is TRBJ2-1; 7 nucleotides match TRBD2. CDR3 length: 12 amino acids. Trimming removed 5 bases from V and 12 bases from J; junction bases left unmatched: 7. CDR1 LNHNV and CDR2 YYDKDF come from the germline V gene (reference sequence). This CDR3 is CATSGRERGQFF. CDR3 nucleotide sequence: TGTGCCACCAGCGGGCGGGAGAGAGGGCAGTTCTTC.

The chain is built from TRBV5-1 and TRBJ2-5; possibly TRBD1 for D (7 bases). V lost 0 bases and J 2 bases, leaving 14 bases between the germline ends. This CDR3 comprises 16 residues. Germline V gives CDR1 SGHRS, CDR2 YFSETQ. The CDR3 is CASSLVPGGYQETQYF. CDR3 coding DNA: TGCGCCAGCAGCTTGGTACCAGGGGGGTATCAAGAGACCCAGTACTTC.

The V gene is TRBV7-9, the J gene TRBJ1-5, with D unclear. From germline, CDR1 is SEHNR and CDR2 FQNEAQ (reference sequence). This CDR3 comprises 17 residues. V was clipped by 0 bases and J by 0 bases, with 12 bases between them. The CDR3 nucleotides are TGTGCCAGCAGCTTAGCGAGGGCGGGGTATAGCAATCAGCCCCAGCATTTT. This encodes CASSLARAGYSNQPQHF.

The V and J genes are TRBV27 and TRBJ2-1; TRBD1 matches 7 bases. Germline V gives CDR1 MNHEY, CDR2 SMNVEV (reference sequence). J was trimmed by 0 bases and V by 3 bases; bases with no gene match: 2. The CDR3 has 15 amino acids. CDR3 sequence: CASSLDRTSYNEQFF. Written as DNA, the CDR3 is TGTGCCAGCAGTTTGGACAGGACCTCCTACAATGAGCAGTTCTTC.

In this sample, this clone turned up a few times. The chain has TRBV4-1 and TRBJ1-3; D possibly corresponds to TRBD1 (5 bases). This CDR3 is 17 amino acids long. Trimming left V 2 bases short and J 0 bases short, with 14 bases between. Germline V gene data show CDR1 as MGHRA and CDR2 as YSYEKL. CDR3 amino acids: CASSQSSDRASGNTIYF. The CDR3 nucleotides read TGCGCCAGCAGCCAATCTTCTGACAGAGCCTCTGGAAACACCATATATTTT.

This chain uses TRBV4-1 with TRBJ1-2; D not certain. Trimming stripped 4 bases from V and 4 bases from J, with 19 bases between. Per the germline V gene, CDR1 is MGHRA and CDR2 is YSYEKL. The CDR3 runs 16 residues. CDR3: CASSRLQFLWAYGYTF. The CDR3 nucleotides are TGCGCCAGCAGCCGACTCCAGTTCCTCTGGGCCTATGGCTACACCTTC.

V gene TRBV7-9 combines with J gene TRBJ1-2; possible D gene TRBD1, 5 bases. The germline V gene has CDR1 SEHNR and CDR2 FQNEAQ (reference sequence). V gave up 2 bases and J gave up 5 bases, with 18 bases separating them. This CDR3 comprises 16 residues. In DNA form, the CDR3 reads TGTGCCAGCAGCTTAAACCGGGACCGCTTTAATTATGGCTACACCTTC. As protein: CASSLNRDRFNYGYTF.

CDR3 coding DNA: TGTGCCAGCAGTGTTACGCGGCTTTACAATGAGCAGTTCTTC. This codes for CASSVTRLYNEQFF. This chain uses TRBV25-1 with TRBJ2-1; D is unresolved. CDR1 and CDR2 from the germline V gene are MGHDK and SYGVNS. CDR3 size: 14 residues. Deletions cut 4 bases from V and 4 bases from J, with 11 bases between.

This clone appeared a single time. This chain links TRBV2 with TRBJ2-3; 7 bases fit TRBD1. The CDR3 is 14 amino acids. Trimming at V came to 5 bases and at J to 2 bases, leaving 4 bases not matched to a gene. Germline CDR1 reads SNHLY; CDR2 reads FYNNEI. The CDR3 nucleotides read TGTGCCAGCAGTTGGGACAGATACACAGATACGCAGTATTTT. Translated: CASSWDRYTDTQYF. Full variable domain (missing parts from reference TRBV2 and TRBJ2-3): EPEVTQTPSHQVTQMGQEVILRCVPISNHLYFYWYRQILGQKVEFLVSFYNNEISEKSEIFDDQFSVERPDGSNFTLKIRSTKLEDSAMYFCASSWDRYTDTQYFGPGTRLTVL.

V usage is TRBV5-1 and J usage is TRBJ1-6; TRBD1 agrees at 9 bases. Germline trimming cut 0 bases from V and 10 bases from J; bases unmatched to any gene: 5. This CDR3 is built from 15 residues. Germline V gene lookup returns CDR1 SGHRS and CDR2 YFSETQ. CDR3: CASSLGDRVRSPLHF. CDR3 bases: TGCGCCAGCAGCTTGGGGGACAGGGTCAGGTCACCCCTCCACTTT.

This clone appeared a single time. J is TRBJ2-1 and V is TRBV11-2; D not resolved. Between the trimmed V and J ends, which lost 1 base and 10 bases, there was a span of 5 bases. Per germline, CDR1 SGHAT and CDR2 FQNNGV. This CDR3 has 11 residues. CDR3 nucleotide sequence: TGTGCCAGCAGCTTAGTTCGGGAGCAGTTCTTC. Translated: CASSLVREQFF.

The chain employs TRBV6-5 and TRBJ2-1; 10 bases are shared with TRBD2. Germline loops: CDR1 MNHEY, CDR2 SVGAGI. V shed 4 bases and J 5 bases; nucleotides not matched to a gene: 2. The CDR3 is 14 amino acids. This CDR3 is CASSSSGGHNEQFF. Written as DNA, the CDR3 is TGTGCCAGCAGTTCTAGCGGGGGACACAATGAGCAGTTCTTC.

In nucleotides, the CDR3 is TGCGCCAGCAGCTATAATACACCAGGGGCCAACGTCCTGACTTTC. It specifies CASSYNTPGANVLTF. The chain combines TRBV4-1 with TRBJ2-6; D ambiguous. V was cut by 5 bases and J by 4 bases, with 12 bases left in between. CDR1 MGHRA and CDR2 YSYEKL come from the germline V gene. This CDR3 is built from 15 residues.

The J gene is TRBJ2-6, the V gene TRBV30, with TRBD2 identical over 8 bases. Germline CDR1 is GTSNPN and CDR2 is SVGIG (reference sequence). V trimming: 0 bases; J trimming: 0 bases; junction bases outside the gene matches: 7. The CDR3 loop spans 18 amino acids. CDR3 region: CAWSVRAGVNSGANVLTF. Here the CDR3 DNA reads TGTGCCTGGAGTGTACGAGCGGGGGTGAACTCTGGGGCCAACGTCCTGACTTTC.

The CDR3 DNA sequence: TGTGCCAGTAGTGACAAAGTATCCACAGATACGCAGTATTTT. Translation gives CASSDKVSTDTQYF. The chain links TRBV19 to TRBJ2-3; no definite D call. The germline V gene encodes CDR1 LNHDA and CDR2 SQIVND (reference sequence). The CDR3 contains 14 residues. Deletions cut 5 bases from V and 2 bases from J, with 11 bases between.

The V and J genes are TRBV2 and TRBJ1-6; 7 nucleotides match TRBD1. Germline V CDR1 and CDR2: SNHLY, FYNNEI. The CDR3 is 13 amino acids. V shed 8 bases, J shed 5 bases, and the junction held 3 bases outside the gene matches. The CDR3, as DNA: TGTGCCAGCGGGACAGAAAATAATTCACCCCTCCACTTT. Its protein is CASGTENNSPLHF.

In nucleotides, the CDR3 is TGTGCCAGCAGCCCAGAGGTCGTCCACGAGCAGTACTTC. It codes for CASSPEVVHEQYF. V and J are TRBV4-2 and TRBJ2-7; no firm D call. This CDR3 is built from 13 residues. Trimming removed 4 bases at V and 5 bases at J, with 12 bases between. Germline values: CDR1 LGHNA, CDR2 YNFKEQ.